The sequence of this T cell receptor beta chain was determined in a study of response to subunit inactivated influenza vaccine. Study results and limitations: A suggestion made by the authors is that each seasonal influenza vaccination recruits few new T cells.

TCRdb fed the RT-PCR reads into MiXCR, producing one record per CDR3 protein. This repertoire shows some 500,000 distinct CDR3 sequences, more than 15% found once; its top ten account for less than 4%. Deletions cut 2 bases from V and 2 bases from J, with 15 bases between. In germline, CDR1 is SGHAT, CDR2 FQNNGV. The CDR3 has 16 amino acids. Note on this clonotype: The antigen is unknown.

The chain links TRBV11-2 to TRBJ2-5; D not resolved. Sequenced material: CD4+ T cells sorted from PBMCs, taken less than 30 months after vaccination. This receptor was identified in a man aged 45-69 years who received an inactivated influenza vaccine. CDR3 loop: CASSLNPLGRQETQYF. In DNA form, the CDR3 reads TGTGCCAGCAGCTTAAACCCCTTGGGCAGGCAAGAGACCCAGTACTTC.